This T cell receptor beta chain was sequenced in a study of metastatic and nonmetastatic thyroid tumors. Looking at the study overall: Repertoires were compared across blood and tumor or nodule tissue from malignant and benign thyroid patients. Whole-study findings and limits: Significantly greater TCR beta diversity was reportedly found in malignant thyroid tumors than in benign nodules (in blood and tumor).

Original data processing: Between-group CDR3 differences, defined by clinicopathological status, yielded a distant-metastasis classifier for papillary thyroid cancer. TCRdb recomputed clones from the PCR reads via MiXCR. In this record, the V and J calls reflect TCRdb's handling and not the investigators' own analysis. The sample contains tens of thousands of clones, roughly an eighth of which appear only once. Every patient underwent thyroid surgery untreated. V was clipped by 4 bases and J by 4 bases, with 18 bases between them. In germline, CDR1 is SGHRS, CDR2 YFSETQ. This CDR3 is 16 amino acids long. Many counts were recorded for this clone. Its target is not known.

The genes are TRBV5-1 and TRBJ2-1, with D perhaps given as TRBD1 or TRBD2 (7 bases each). The receptor's source is a male donor with papillary thyroid cancer or a benign thyroid nodule (not recorded which). Some clones in this sample may be carry-over from other donors' samples. Sequenced: blood. CDR3 in amino acids: CASSPGGASLYNEQFF. CDR3 nucleotide sequence: TGCGCCAGCAGCCCAGGGGGGGCAAGTCTTTACAATGAGCAGTTCTTC.